This TCR beta chain was recovered during a study of OX40 agonist ivuxolimab in advanced cancers. A note on the overall study: The costimulatory receptor OX40 (CD134) was targeted by ivuxolimab, a fully human IgG2 agonistic monoclonal antibody. Intravenous ivuxolimab was administered to patients every 2 weeks at six dose levels: 0.01, 0.1, 0.3, 1.5, 3 and 10 mg/kg. Patients were allowed to have had prior anti-PD-1, anti-PD-L1 or anti-CTLA-4 therapy, and 30% to 50% of the dose-escalation patients had previously received checkpoint inhibitors. Three dose-escalation patients achieved partial responses, one with hepatocellular carcinoma and two with cutaneous melanoma. The monotherapy dose-escalation portion (N of about 57 patients) of the phase I ivuxolimab trial is reported in the paper. The dose-escalation cohort was 80% to 90% male with a mean age of roughly 62 years, ranging from roughly 20 to 85. The point of sequencing TCRbeta in the periphery was to test whether ivuxolimab changed TCR sequence diversity and drove clonal T-cell expansion. Of the roughly 51 patients in dose escalation, around 20 had hepatocellular carcinoma, around 15 had melanoma, 9 had renal cell carcinoma and 9 had head and neck cancer. Results the study describes overall, beyond this receptor: In the 0.1-3.0 mg/kg groups, partial responders had among the lowest normalized peripheral clonal expansion, particularly in CD8+ T cells. Low levels of normalized T-cell clonal expansion were also shown by some nonresponding patients. At doses from 0.1 to 3.0 mg/kg, clonal expansion was seen in both CD4+ and CD8+ blood T cells between baseline and week 6. After ivuxolimab, more expanded clones were found on average in CD8+ T cells than in CD4+ T cells. Antigen specificity was not determined for the clonally expanded peripheral T cells.

Patients with autoimmune disease history or receiving systemic immunosuppression were excluded from the trial. Peripheral blood for TCR sequencing was collected from all dose cohorts at baseline, on cycle 4 day 1, and on cycle 7 day 1. The samples were taken from a phase I, first-in-human, multicenter, open-label dose-escalation trial of ivuxolimab. Adults with locally advanced or metastatic melanoma, renal cell carcinoma, hepatocellular carcinoma or head and neck squamous cell carcinoma were enrolled in the trial. Before TCR sequencing, CD4+ T cells and CD8+ T cells from peripheral blood were sorted into separate populations. To sequence the TCRbeta CDR3 region, genomic DNA was isolated from the sorted cells. The immunoSEQ Assay was used to sequence the TCRbeta CDR3 regions. As stored in TCRdb, this immuneACCESS dataset retains in-frame rearrangements with V and J assigned. A fraction of the clones does not appear; measured against another copy, unresolved V genes explain less than half of the discrepancy, and the remainder lacks a known reason. Across this sample there are some 45,000 clones, with about 90% seen only once. Under 15% of the sample is taken by the ten largest.

For this clone: Its antigen target is currently unknown. One base away there is no much larger clone; base qualities are not given.

The germline V gene provides CDR1 ENHRY and CDR2 SYGVKD. From the cysteine through the phenylalanine, the CDR3 covers 17 amino acids. Kept here is only the CDR3 DNA, which spans 51 bases and is read in frame from base 1. The junction carries 12 bases between V and J, which are trimmed by 0 bases and 0 bases respectively. The TCR was taken from an adult with an advanced solid tumor such as melanoma, head and neck, liver or kidney cancer. The specimen comprised CD4+ or CD8+ T cells sorted from blood, sampled in a trial of the OX40 agonist ivuxolimab. The V and J genes are TRBV10-3 and TRBJ1-5; too little of a D gene remains to name it. Here is the DNA: TGTGCCATCAGTGAGTCTCCGGTACAGTATAGCAATCAGCCCCAGCATTTT. It translates as CAISESPVQYSNQPQHF.